This T cell receptor beta chain was retrieved from a study of CD8 T cells in Susac syndrome. CDR1 and CDR2 (germline): GTSNPN, SVGIG (reference sequence). Trimming cost V 3 bases and J 0 bases, with 11 bases left between them. The CDR3 extends over 14 amino acids. Random hexamers served to reverse transcribe roughly 0.45 to 1 ug RNA. The authors amplified TCR beta CDR3 across 54 Vbeta and 13 Jbeta using immunoSEQ multiplex PCR. TCRdb ran MiXCR on the immunoSEQ multiplex PCR reads and lists one entry per CDR3 protein. The sample shows some 180,000 distinct CDR3 sequences, about 93% of them seen only once.

V is TRBV30 and J is TRBJ1-1; a possible D gene is TRBD1 (6 bases). Source material: CD4+ T cells from PBMCs. The TCR was taken from a human donor with Susac syndrome. Here the CDR3 DNA reads TGTGCCTGGAGGTGGCAGGGGATGAACACTGAAGCTTTCTTT. Amino acids: CAWRWQGMNTEAFF.